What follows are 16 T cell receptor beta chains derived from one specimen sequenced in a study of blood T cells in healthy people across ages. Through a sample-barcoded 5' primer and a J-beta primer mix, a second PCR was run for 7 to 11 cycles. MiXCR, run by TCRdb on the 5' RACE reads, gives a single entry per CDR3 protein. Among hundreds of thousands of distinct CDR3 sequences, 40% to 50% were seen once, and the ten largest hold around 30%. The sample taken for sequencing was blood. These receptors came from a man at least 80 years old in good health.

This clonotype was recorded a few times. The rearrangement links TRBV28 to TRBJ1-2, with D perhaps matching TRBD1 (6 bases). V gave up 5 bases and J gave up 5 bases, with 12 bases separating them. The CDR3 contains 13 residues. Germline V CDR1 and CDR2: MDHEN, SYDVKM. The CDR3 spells CASSPPGEYGYTF. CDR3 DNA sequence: TGTGCCAGCAGTCCTCCAGGGGAATATGGCTACACCTTC.

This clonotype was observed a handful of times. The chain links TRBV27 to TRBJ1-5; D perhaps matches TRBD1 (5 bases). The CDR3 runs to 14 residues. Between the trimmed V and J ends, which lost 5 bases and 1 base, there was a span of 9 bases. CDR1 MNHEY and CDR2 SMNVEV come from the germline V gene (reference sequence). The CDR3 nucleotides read TGTGCCAGCAGTCAGGGATCAAGCAATCAGCCCCAGCATTTT. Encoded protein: CASSQGSSNQPQHF.

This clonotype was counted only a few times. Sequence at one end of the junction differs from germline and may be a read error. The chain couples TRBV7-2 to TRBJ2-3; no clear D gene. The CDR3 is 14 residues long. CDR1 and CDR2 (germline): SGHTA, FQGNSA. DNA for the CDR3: TGTGCCAACAGCTTAGGACGGGGCACAGATACGCAGTATTTT. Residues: CANSLGRGTDTQYF.

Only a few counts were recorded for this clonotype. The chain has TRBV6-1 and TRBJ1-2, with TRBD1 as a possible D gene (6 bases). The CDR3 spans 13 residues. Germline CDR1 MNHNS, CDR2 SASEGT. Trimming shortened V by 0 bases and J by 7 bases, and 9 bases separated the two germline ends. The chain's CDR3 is CASSEAQGSGYTF. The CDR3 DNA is TGTGCCAGCAGTGAAGCACAGGGCTCTGGCTACACCTTC.

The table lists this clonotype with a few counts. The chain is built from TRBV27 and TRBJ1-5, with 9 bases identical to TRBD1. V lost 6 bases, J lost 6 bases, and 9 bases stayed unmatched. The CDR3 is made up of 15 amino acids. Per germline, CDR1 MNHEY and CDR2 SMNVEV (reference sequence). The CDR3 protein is CASSLTGGGFQPQHF. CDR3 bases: TGTGCCAGCAGCTTGACAGGGGGTGGGTTTCAGCCCCAGCATTTT.

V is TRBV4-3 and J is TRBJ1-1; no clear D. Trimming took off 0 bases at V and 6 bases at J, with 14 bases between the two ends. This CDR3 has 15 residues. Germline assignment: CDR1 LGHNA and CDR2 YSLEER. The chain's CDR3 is CASSQEEAIGAEAFF. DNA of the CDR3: TGCGCCAGCAGCCAAGAGGAAGCAATCGGGGCTGAAGCTTTCTTT.

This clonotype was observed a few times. DNA of the CDR3: TGTGCCAGCAGTTCCCTGCGCGAGCAGTACTTC. Its protein product is CASSSLREQYF. The chain joins TRBV6-6 to TRBJ2-7; D remains unclear. This CDR3 is built from 11 residues. V dropped 4 bases and J dropped 6 bases, with 7 bases sitting between them. Germline CDR1 MNHNY, CDR2 SVGAGI (reference sequence).

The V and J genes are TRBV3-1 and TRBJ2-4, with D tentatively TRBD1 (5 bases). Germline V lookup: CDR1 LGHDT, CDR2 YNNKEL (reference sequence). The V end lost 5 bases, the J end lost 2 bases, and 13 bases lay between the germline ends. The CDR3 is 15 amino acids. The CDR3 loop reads CASSAMAGTKNIQYF. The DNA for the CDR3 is TGTGCCAGCAGCGCCATGGCAGGGACCAAAAACATTCAGTACTTC. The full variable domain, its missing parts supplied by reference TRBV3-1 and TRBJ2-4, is DTAVSQTPKYLVTQMGNDKSIKCEQNLGHDTMYWYKQDSKKFLKIMFSYNNKELIINETVPNRFSPKSPDKAHLNLHINSLELGDSAVYFCASSAMAGTKNIQYFGAGTRLSVL.

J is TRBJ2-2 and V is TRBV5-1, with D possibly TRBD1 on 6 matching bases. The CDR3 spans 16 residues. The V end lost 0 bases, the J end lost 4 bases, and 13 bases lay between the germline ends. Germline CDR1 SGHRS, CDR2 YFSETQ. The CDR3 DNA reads TGCGCCAGCAGCTTGGCCCCAGGGGCTTTCACCGGGGAGCTGTTTTTT. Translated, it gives CASSLAPGAFTGELFF.

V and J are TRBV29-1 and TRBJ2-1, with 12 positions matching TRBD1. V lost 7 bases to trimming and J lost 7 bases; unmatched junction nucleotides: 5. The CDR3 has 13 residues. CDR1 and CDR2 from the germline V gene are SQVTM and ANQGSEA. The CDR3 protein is CSAGTGGWNEQFF. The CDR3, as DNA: TGCAGCGCTGGGACAGGGGGCTGGAATGAGCAGTTCTTC.

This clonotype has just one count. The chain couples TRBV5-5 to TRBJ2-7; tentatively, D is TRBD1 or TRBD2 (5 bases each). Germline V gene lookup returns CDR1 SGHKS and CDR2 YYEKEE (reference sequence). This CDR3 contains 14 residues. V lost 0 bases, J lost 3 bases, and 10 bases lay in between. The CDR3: CASSLGDGNYEQYF. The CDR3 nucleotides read TGTGCCAGCAGCTTGGGGGACGGGAACTACGAGCAGTACTTC.

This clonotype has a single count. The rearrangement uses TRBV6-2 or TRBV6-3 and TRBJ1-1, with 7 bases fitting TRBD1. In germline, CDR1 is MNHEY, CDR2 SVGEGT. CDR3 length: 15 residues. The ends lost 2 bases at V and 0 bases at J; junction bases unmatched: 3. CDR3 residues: CASSYRGLMNTEAFF. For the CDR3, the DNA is TGTGCCAGCAGTTACAGGGGGCTTATGAACACTGAAGCTTTCTTT.

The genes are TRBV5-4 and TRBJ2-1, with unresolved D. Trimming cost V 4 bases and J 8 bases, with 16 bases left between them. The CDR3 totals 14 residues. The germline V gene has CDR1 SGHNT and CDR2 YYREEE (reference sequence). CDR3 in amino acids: CASSRTGERDEQFF. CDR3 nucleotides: TGTGCCAGCAGCCGTACTGGGGAAAGGGATGAGCAGTTCTTC.

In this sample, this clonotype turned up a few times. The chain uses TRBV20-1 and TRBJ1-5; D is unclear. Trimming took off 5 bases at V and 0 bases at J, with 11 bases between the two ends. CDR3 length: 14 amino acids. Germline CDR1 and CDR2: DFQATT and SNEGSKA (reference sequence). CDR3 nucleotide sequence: TGCAGTGCTCCGTACAGCAATAGCAATCAGCCCCAGCATTTT. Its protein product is CSAPYSNSNQPQHF.

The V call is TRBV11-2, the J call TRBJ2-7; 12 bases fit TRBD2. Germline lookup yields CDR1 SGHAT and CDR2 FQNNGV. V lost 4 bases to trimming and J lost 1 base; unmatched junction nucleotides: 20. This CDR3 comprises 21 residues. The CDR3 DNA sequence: TGTGCCAGCAGCTCTCCTGGGATGGGACTAGCGGGCGGAAAACCTTCCTACGAGCAGTACTTC. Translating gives CASSSPGMGLAGGKPSYEQYF.

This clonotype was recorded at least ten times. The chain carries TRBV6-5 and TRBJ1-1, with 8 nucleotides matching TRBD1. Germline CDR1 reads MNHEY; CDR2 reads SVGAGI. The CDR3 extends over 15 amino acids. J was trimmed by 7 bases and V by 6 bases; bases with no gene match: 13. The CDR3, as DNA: TGTGCCAGCAGGGCCGGCACAGGGGGAAAAGGTGAAGCTTTCTTT. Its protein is CASRAGTGGKGEAFF.